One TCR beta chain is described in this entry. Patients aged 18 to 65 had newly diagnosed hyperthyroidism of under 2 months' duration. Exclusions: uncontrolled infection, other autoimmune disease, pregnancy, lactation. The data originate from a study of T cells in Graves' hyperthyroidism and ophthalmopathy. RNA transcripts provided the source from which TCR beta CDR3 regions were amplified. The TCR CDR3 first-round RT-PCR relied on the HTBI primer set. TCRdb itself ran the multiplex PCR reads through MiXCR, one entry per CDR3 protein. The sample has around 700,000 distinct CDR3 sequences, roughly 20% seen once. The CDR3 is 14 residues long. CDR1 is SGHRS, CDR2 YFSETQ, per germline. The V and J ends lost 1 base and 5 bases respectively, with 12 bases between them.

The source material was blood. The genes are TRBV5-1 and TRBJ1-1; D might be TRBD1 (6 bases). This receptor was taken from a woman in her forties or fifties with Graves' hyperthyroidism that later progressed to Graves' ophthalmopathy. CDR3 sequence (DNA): TGCGCCAGCAGCTTGCGGGAACAGGGAACTGAAGCTTTCTTT. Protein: CASSLREQGTEAFF. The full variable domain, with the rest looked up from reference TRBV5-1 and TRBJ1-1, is KAGVTQTPRYLIKTRGQQVTLSCSPISGHRSVSWYQQTPGQGLQFLFEYFSETQRNKGNFPGRFSGRQFSNSRSEMNVSTLELGDSALYLCASSLREQGTEAFFGQGTRLTVV.